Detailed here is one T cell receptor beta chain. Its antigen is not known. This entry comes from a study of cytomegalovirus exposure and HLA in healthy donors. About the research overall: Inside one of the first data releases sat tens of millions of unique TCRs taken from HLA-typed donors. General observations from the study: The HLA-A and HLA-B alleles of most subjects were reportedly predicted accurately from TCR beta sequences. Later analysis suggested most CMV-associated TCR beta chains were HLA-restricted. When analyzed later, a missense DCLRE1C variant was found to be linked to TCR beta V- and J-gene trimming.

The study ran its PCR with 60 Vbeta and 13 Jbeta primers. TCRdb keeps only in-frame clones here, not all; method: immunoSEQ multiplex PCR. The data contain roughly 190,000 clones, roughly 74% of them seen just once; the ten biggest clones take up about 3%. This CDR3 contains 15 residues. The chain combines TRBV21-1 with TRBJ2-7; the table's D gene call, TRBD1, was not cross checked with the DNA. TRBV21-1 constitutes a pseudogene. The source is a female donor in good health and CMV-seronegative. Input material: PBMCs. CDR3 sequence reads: CASSKQGSSSYEQYF. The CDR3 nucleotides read TGTGCCAGCAGCAAACAGGGGTCGAGCTCCTACGAGCAGTACTTC.